This entry concerns a single T cell receptor (beta chain). Only patients with CD8+CD57+ cell expansion on flow cytometry were chosen for sequencing. The data belong to a study of CD8+CD57+ T cells in acquired aplastic anemia. The CDR3 totals 14 residues. Germline V gene sequence: CDR1 SEHNR, CDR2 FQNEAQ (reference sequence). Germline trimming cut 6 bases from V and 6 bases from J; bases unmatched to any gene: 6. CDR3 and TCR beta VDJ profiling relied on a genomic DNA template. Via MiXCR, TCRdb re-called the reads, giving one row per CDR3 protein. Of 180,000 or so distinct CDR3 sequences listed, roughly 43% are singletons.

The sample consisted of sorted CD4+, CD8+, or CD8+CD57+ T cells (not recorded which) from PBMCs. The clonotype comes from a human donor with aplastic anemia. The rearrangement uses TRBV7-9 and TRBJ2-5; 11 bases line up with TRBD2. The CDR3, as DNA: TGTGCCAGCAGTAGCGGGGGGGCCTGGAAGACCCAGTACTTC. It codes for CASSSGGAWKTQYF.